A selection of T cell receptor beta chains follows, all from one sample in a study of regulatory T cells in long-lasting Graves disease. TCRdb re-derived calls from the multiplex PCR reads in MiXCR, one entry per CDR3 protein. The data hold about 530,000 distinct CDR3 sequences, with about 16% observed a single time. The data also belong to a second study, concerning T cells in Graves' hyperthyroidism and ophthalmopathy.

The sample consisted of peripheral blood mononuclear cells (PBMCs), taken at new diagnosis, from a patient treated with antithyroid drugs. These receptors were taken from a woman aged 35-65 years with Graves disease. The CDR3 runs from the conserved cysteine through the conserved F or W. The order of the fields is D gene, clone size, V gene, J gene, CDR3 protein, CDR3 DNA. D genes are given only for firm matches. Size values are once, few and many counts, or a class for expanded clones, and some rows have none.

>.|many|TRBV9|TRBJ1-4
CASSVGVAREEKLFF
TGTGCCAGCAGCGTAGGGGTGGCAAGGGAAGAAAAACTGTTTTTT
>.|.|TRBV18|TRBJ1-1
CASSPPGGGLTEAFF
TGTGCCAGCTCACCACCGGGTGGGGGGCTCACTGAAGCTTTCTTT
>TRBD2|.|TRBV6-4|TRBJ2-2
CASSYGGGALGELFF
TGTGCCAGCAGTTATGGCGGGGGGGCGCTCGGGGAGCTGTTTTTT
>.|few|TRBV11-3|TRBJ2-3
CASKVSSTDTQYF
TGTGCCAGCAAGGTGTCTAGCACAGATACGCAGTATTTT
>.|many|TRBV6-5|TRBJ1-1
CASSYIRDNSPGAFF
TGTGCCAGCAGTTACATCCGGGACAACTCCCCAGGGGCTTTCTTT
>.|.|TRBV5-6|TRBJ1-2
CASSLRKGSYGYTF
TGTGCCAGCAGCTTGCGGAAGGGGAGCTATGGCTACACCTTC
>TRBD2|many|TRBV2|TRBJ2-3
CATRGGLAGSDTQYF
TGTGCCACCCGGGGGGGACTAGCGGGGTCAGATACGCAGTATTTT
>TRBD1|.|TRBV28|TRBJ1-2
CASSTGQGLNYGYTF
TGTGCCAGCAGTACGGGACAGGGGCTGAACTATGGCTACACCTTC
>.|.|TRBV7-9|TRBJ2-3
CASSLGHPRSDTQYF
TGTGCCAGCAGCTTAGGGCACCCCCGTTCAGATACGCAGTATTTT
>.|few|TRBV10-3|TRBJ1-1
CAISESAGETTEAFF
TGTGCCATCAGTGAGTCGGCAGGGGAGACCACTGAAGCTTTCTTT
>TRBD1|many|TRBV7-9|TRBJ2-1
CASSAAGTGLAREQFF
TGTGCCAGCAGCGCAGCCGGGACAGGGTTAGCGCGTGAGCAGTTCTTC
>.|many|TRBV3-1|TRBJ2-2
CASSQVDPGELFF
TGTGCCAGCAGCCAAGTGGATCCCGGGGAGCTGTTTTTT
>.|many|TRBV24-1|TRBJ2-2
CATSRAGANTGELFF
TGTGCCACCAGCAGGGCAGGGGCCAACACCGGGGAGCTGTTTTTT
>.|.|TRBV14|TRBJ1-1
CASSQRGGGFMNTEAFF
TGTGCCAGCAGCCAACGGGGTGGGGGCTTCATGAACACTGAAGCTTTCTTT
>.|.|TRBV3-1|TRBJ2-7
CASSYTSYHEQYF
TGTGCCAGCAGTTATACTAGCTACCACGAGCAGTACTTC
>.|many|TRBV18|TRBJ1-3
CASSPSATGNTIYF
TGTGCCAGCTCCCCGTCTGCCACTGGAAACACCATATATTTT
>.|many|TRBV11-2|TRBJ2-7
CASSYSGWGQSYEQYF
TGTGCCAGCAGTTATAGCGGATGGGGACAGTCCTACGAGCAGTACTTC
>.|few|TRBV9|TRBJ2-2
CASSGPKILTGELFF
TGTGCCAGCAGCGGCCCCAAGATTCTCACCGGGGAGCTGTTTTTT
>TRBD2|many|TRBV7-9|TRBJ2-1
CASSTTSGLYNEQFF
TGTGCCAGCAGCACAACTAGCGGGCTTTACAATGAGCAGTTCTTC
>.|.|TRBV27|TRBJ1-6
CASSQFHNSPLHF
TGTGCCAGCAGCCAGTTCCATAATTCACCCCTCCACTTT
>.|few|TRBV5-1|TRBJ2-7
CASSLAKGTYSYEQYF
TGCGCCAGCAGCTTGGCCAAGGGCACATACTCCTACGAGCAGTACTTC
>.|.|TRBV12-5|TRBJ1-1
CASARAFF
TGTGCTAGTGCCAGAGCTTTCTTT
>TRBD1|many|TRBV5-1|TRBJ1-1
CASRDRGENTEAFF
TGCGCCAGCCGGGACAGGGGAGAGAACACTGAAGCTTTCTTT
>.|few|TRBV13|TRBJ2-5
CASSFFGTADQETQYF
TGTGCCAGCAGCTTTTTTGGGACTGCAGACCAAGAGACCCAGTACTTC
>.|.|TRBV7-9|TRBJ2-7
CASSLGQLEQYF
TGTGCCAGCAGCTTAGGCCAGCTCGAGCAGTACTTC
>TRBD1|few|TRBV18|TRBJ1-5
CASSPPGTGPNQPQHF
TGTGCCAGCTCACCACCGGGGACAGGGCCCAATCAGCCCCAGCATTTT
>.|many|TRBV18|TRBJ2-5
CASSPPSRGGGQETQYF
TGTGCCAGCTCACCACCGTCCAGGGGCGGAGGCCAAGAGACCCAGTACTTC
>.|many|TRBV28|TRBJ1-1
CASKKKRGNTEAFF
TGTGCCAGCAAAAAAAAAAGGGGGAACACTGAAGCTTTCTTT
>.|few|TRBV6-1|TRBJ1-5
CASRSQGVSNQPQHF
TGTGCCAGCAGGTCACAGGGCGTCAGCAATCAGCCCCAGCATTTT
>.|.|TRBV19|TRBJ1-5
CASSIRRDNQPQHF
TGTGCCAGTAGTATAAGACGGGACAATCAGCCCCAGCATTTT
>.|.|TRBV6-1|TRBJ2-1
CASSVVRYNEQFF
TGTGCCAGCAGTGTTGTGCGTTACAATGAGCAGTTCTTC
>TRBD1|.|TRBV2|TRBJ2-7
CASKDRTGAYEQYF
TGTGCCAGCAAGGATAGGACAGGGGCATACGAGCAGTACTTC
>.|.|TRBV2|TRBJ2-1
CASSNPRARGGYNEQFF
TGTGCCAGCAGCAACCCTCGAGCCCGGGGTGGGTACAATGAGCAGTTCTTC
>TRBD1|.|TRBV20-1|TRBJ1-5
CSASTGTGGQRPQHF
TGCAGTGCTAGTACCGGGACAGGGGGCCAGCGGCCCCAGCATTTT
>.|many|TRBV6-1|TRBJ1-1
CASSRTDMNTEAFF
TGTGCCAGCAGTCGGACAGACATGAACACTGAAGCTTTCTTT
>TRBD1|.|TRBV5-1|TRBJ2-5
CASSPPTGGETQYF
TGCGCCAGCAGCCCCCCTACAGGGGGAGAGACCCAGTACTTC
>TRBD1|many|TRBV18|TRBJ1-1
CASSSDRIEAFF
TGTGCCAGCTCATCGGACAGGATCGAAGCTTTCTTT
>.|once|TRBV2|TRBJ2-3
CASSSSRGLTDTQYF
TGTGCCAGCAGCTCTTCTCGGGGGCTCACAGATACGCAGTATTTT
>TRBD1|many|TRBV15|TRBJ1-2
CATSSGREGTGGRNYGYTF
TGTGCCACCAGCAGTGGAAGGGAAGGGACAGGGGGCCGTAACTATGGCTACACCTTC
>.|many|TRBV18|TRBJ2-7
CASSSRLGDSYEQYF
TGTGCCAGCTCTTCCCGCCTCGGGGACTCCTACGAGCAGTACTTC
>TRBD2|few|TRBV3-1|TRBJ2-5
CASSQASTSGDETQHF
TGTGCCAGCAGCCAAGCCTCTACTAGCGGGGATGAGACCCAGCACTTC
>.|many|TRBV5-1|TRBJ2-7
CASSLEGVHREQYF
TGCGCCAGCAGCTTGGAGGGGGTTCATCGCGAGCAGTACTTC
>.|many|TRBV7-6|TRBJ2-7
CASSLEQSSSYEQYF
TGTGCCAGCAGCTTAGAACAGTCGAGCTCCTACGAGCAGTACTTC
>.|few|TRBV5-1|TRBJ2-7
CASSTRLSSYEQYF
TGTGCCAGCAGCACTCGGTTGAGCTCCTACGAGCAGTACTTC
>.|few|TRBV28|TRBJ1-5
CASTLLPGAQPQHF
TGTGCCAGCACCCTCTTGCCAGGGGCTCAGCCCCAGCATTTT
>.|many|TRBV12-3/TRBV12-4|TRBJ1-1
CASSLLVTNTEAFF
TGTGCCAGCAGTCTTTTGGTGACGAACACTGAAGCTTTCTTT
>.|many|TRBV12-3/TRBV12-4|TRBJ2-1
CASSFSLAPEQFF
TGTGCCAGCAGTTTTAGTCTAGCTCCCGAGCAGTTCTTC
>.|many|TRBV12-3/TRBV12-4|TRBJ2-2
CASRDSANTGELFF
TGTGCCAGCAGGGACAGCGCGAACACCGGGGAGCTGTTTTTT
>TRBD2|many|TRBV2|TRBJ2-1
CASSGPGTSGSSYNEQFF
TGTGCCAGCAGCGGACCCGGGACTAGCGGTAGCTCCTACAATGAGCAGTTCTTC
>TRBD1|many|TRBV14|TRBJ1-2
CASSPSGTGGSYGYTF
TGTGCCAGCAGCCCCAGCGGGACAGGGGGATCCTATGGCTACACCTTC
>TRBD1|many|TRBV11-2|TRBJ2-1
CASSLDKGQGEQFF
TGTGCCAGCAGCTTAGATAAGGGACAGGGGGAGCAGTTCTTC
>TRBD1|many|TRBV3-1|TRBJ1-1
CASSPTAGGPTEAFF
TGTGCCAGCAGCCCCACAGCAGGGGGACCCACTGAAGCTTTCTTT
>.|many|TRBV2|TRBJ1-2
CASSESGRRDGYTF
TGTGCCAGCAGTGAAAGTGGAAGGAGAGATGGCTACACCTTC
>.|few|TRBV18|TRBJ2-5
CANSPGETQYF
TGTGCCAACTCACCAGGCGAGACCCAGTACTTC